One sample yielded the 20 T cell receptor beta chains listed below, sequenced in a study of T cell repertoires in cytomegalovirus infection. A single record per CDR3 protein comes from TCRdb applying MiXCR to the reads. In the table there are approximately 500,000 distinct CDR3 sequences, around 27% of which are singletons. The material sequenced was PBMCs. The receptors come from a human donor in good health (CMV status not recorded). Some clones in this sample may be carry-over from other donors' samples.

The CDR3 here is CSARVRENFGELFF. The CDR3 DNA reads as TGCAGTGCTAGAGTACGGGAGAACTTCGGGGAGCTGTTTTTT. The genes are TRBV20-1 and TRBJ2-2; TRBD2 is a possible D gene (6 bases). Germline V gene lookup returns CDR1 DFQATT and CDR2 SNEGSKA (reference sequence). The V and J ends lost 1 base and 7 bases respectively, with 13 bases between them. The CDR3 has 14 residues.

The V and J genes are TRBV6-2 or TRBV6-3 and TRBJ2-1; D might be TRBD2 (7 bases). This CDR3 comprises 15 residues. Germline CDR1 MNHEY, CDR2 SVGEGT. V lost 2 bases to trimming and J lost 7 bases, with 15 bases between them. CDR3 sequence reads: CASSYRGRAENEQFF. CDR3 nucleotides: TGTGCCAGCAGTTACAGGGGGAGGGCAGAGAATGAGCAGTTCTTC.

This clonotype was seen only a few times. This CDR3 reads CASSIKDRGYGYTF. CDR3 DNA sequence: TGTGCCAGCAGTATAAAGGACAGGGGCTATGGCTACACCTTC. The chain joins TRBV12-3 or TRBV12-4 to TRBJ1-2; 9 positions match TRBD1. The junction had 5 bases not matched to a gene; V was cut back by 5 bases and J by 4 bases. The CDR3 runs 14 residues.

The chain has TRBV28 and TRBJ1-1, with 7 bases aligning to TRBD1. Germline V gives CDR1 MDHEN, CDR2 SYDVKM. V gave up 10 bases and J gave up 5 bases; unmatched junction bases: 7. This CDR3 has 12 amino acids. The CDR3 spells CATGQKRTEAFF. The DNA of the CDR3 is TGTGCCACGGGACAGAAAAGAACTGAAGCTTTCTTT.

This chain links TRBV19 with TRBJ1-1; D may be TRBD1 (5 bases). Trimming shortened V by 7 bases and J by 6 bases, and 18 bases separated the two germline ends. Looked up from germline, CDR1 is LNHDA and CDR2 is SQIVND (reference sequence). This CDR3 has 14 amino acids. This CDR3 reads CASNARQIRSEAFF. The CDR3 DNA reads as TGTGCCAGTAACGCCAGACAGATTCGGTCTGAAGCTTTCTTT.

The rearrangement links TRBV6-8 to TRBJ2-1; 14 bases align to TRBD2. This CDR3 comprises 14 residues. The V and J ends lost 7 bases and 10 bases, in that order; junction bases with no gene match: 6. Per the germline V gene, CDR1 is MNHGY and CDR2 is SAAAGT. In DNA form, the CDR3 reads TGTGCCAGCACCGTGGGACTAGCGGGAGTCGAGCAGTTCTTC. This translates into CASTVGLAGVEQFF.

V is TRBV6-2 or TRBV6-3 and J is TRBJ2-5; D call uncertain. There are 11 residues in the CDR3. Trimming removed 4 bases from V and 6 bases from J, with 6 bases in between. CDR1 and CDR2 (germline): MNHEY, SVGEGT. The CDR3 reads CASSSEQTQYF. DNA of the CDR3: TGTGCCAGCAGTTCGGAGCAGACCCAGTACTTC.

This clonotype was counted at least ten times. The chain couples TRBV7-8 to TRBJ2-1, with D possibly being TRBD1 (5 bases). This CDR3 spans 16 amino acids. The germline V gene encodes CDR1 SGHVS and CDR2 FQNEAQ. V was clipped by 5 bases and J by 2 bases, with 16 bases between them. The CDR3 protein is CASSTATVFAYNEQFF. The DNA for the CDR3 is TGTGCCAGCAGCACCGCGACAGTCTTTGCCTACAATGAGCAGTTCTTC.

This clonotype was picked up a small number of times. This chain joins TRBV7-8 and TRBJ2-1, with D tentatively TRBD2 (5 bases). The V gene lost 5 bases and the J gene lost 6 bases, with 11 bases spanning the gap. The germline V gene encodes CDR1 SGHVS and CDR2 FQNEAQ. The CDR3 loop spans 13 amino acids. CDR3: CASSERTSNEQFF. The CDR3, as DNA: TGTGCCAGCAGCGAAAGAACTAGCAATGAGCAGTTCTTC.

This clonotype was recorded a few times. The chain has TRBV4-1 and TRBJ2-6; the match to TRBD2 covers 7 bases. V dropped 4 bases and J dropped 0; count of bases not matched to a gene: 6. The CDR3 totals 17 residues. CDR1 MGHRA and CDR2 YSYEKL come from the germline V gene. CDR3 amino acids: CASSLQGGGSGANVLTF. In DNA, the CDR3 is TGCGCCAGCAGCCTTCAGGGCGGGGGCTCTGGGGCCAACGTCCTGACTTTC.

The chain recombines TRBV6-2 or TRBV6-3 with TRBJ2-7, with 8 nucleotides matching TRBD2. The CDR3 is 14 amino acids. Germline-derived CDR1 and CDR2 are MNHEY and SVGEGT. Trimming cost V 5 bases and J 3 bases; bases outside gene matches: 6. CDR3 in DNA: TGTGCCAGCAGTAGCGGGAGACGAGACTACGAGCAGTACGTC. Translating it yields CASSSGRRDYEQYV.

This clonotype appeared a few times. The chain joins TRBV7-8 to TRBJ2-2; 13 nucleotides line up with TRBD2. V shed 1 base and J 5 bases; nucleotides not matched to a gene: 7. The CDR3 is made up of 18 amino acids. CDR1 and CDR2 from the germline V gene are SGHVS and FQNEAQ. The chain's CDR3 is CASSLVGLAGVGTGELFF. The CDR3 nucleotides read TGTGCCAGCAGCTTAGTAGGACTAGCGGGAGTAGGTACCGGGGAGCTGTTTTTT.

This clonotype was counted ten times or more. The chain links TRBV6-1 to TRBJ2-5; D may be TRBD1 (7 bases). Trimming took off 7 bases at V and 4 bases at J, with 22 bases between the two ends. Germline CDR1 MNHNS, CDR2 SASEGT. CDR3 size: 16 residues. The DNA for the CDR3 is TGTGCCAGCACCGAATCTCCGGAGGGGGCGGGAGAGACCCAGTACTTC. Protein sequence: CASTESPEGAGETQYF.

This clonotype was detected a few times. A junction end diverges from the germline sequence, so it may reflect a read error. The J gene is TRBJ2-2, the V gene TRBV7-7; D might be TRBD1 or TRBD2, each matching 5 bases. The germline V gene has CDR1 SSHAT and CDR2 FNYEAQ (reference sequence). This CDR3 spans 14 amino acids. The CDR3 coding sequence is TGTGCTAGCAGCCCTTGGGACGGCACCGGGGAGCTGTTTTTT. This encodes CASSPWDGTGELFF.

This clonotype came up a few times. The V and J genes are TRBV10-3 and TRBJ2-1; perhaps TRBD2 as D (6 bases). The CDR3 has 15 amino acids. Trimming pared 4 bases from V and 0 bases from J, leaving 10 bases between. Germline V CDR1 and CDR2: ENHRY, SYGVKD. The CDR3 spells CAISVSGRSYNEQFF. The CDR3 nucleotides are TGTGCCATCAGTGTTAGCGGCCGCTCCTACAATGAGCAGTTCTTC.

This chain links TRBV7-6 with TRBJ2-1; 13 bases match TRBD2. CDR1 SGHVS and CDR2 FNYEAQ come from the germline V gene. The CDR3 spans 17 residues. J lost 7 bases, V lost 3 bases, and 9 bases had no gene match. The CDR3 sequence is CASSLSLGTSGENEQFF. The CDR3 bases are TGTGCCAGCAGCTTGTCCCTCGGGACTAGCGGGGAAAATGAGCAGTTCTTC. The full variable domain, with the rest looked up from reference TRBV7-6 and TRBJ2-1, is GAGVSQSPRYKVTKRGQDVALRCDPISGHVSLYWYRQALGQGPEFLTYFNYEAQQDKSGLPNDRFSAERPEGSISTLTIQRTEQRDSAMYRCASSLSLGTSGENEQFFGPGTRLTVL.

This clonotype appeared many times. In nucleotides, the CDR3 is TGTGCCAGCAGCAACCCCCAGCTTGGGAACTATGGCTACACCTTC. Its protein product is CASSNPQLGNYGYTF. The V call is TRBV7-2, the J call TRBJ1-2; D gene uncertain. The V end lost 5 bases, the J end lost 2 bases, and 15 bases lay between the germline ends. Per the germline V gene, CDR1 is SGHTA and CDR2 is FQGNSA. The CDR3 spans 15 residues.

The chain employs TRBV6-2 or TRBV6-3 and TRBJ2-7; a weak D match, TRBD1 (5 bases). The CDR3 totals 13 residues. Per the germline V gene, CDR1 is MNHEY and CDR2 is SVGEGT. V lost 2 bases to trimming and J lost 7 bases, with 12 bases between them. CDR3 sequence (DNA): TGTGCCAGCAGTTACGATCCTAAGGGGGAGCAGTACTTC. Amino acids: CASSYDPKGEQYF.

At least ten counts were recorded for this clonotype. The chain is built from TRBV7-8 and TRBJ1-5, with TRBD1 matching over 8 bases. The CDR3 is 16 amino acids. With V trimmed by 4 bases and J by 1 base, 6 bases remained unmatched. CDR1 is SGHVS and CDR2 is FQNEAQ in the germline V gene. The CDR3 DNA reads TGTGCCAGCAGCTCTGGGACAGGCCAGAGCAATCAGCCCCAGCATTTT. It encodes CASSSGTGQSNQPQHF.

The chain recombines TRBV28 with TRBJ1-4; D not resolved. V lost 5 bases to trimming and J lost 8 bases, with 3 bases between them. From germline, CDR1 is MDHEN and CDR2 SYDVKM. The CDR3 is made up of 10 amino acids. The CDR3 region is CASSEEKLFF. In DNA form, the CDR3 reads TGTGCCAGCAGTGAGGAAAAACTGTTTTTT.